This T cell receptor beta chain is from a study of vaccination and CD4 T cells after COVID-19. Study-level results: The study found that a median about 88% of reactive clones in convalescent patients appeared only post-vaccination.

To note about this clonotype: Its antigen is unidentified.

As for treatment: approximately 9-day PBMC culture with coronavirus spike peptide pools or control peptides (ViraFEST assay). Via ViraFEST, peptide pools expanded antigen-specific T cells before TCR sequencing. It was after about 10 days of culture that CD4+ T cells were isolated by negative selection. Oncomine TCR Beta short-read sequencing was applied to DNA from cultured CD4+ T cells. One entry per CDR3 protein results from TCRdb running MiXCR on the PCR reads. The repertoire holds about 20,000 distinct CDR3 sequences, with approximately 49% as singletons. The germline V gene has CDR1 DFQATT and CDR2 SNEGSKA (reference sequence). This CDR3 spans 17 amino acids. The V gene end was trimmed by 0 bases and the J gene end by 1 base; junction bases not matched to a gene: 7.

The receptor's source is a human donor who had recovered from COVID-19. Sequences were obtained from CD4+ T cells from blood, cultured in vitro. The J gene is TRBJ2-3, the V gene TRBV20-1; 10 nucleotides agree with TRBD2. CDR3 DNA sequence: TGCAGTGCTAGAGACACGCTAGCGGGGGTTCGCACAGATACGCAGTATTTT. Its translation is CSARDTLAGVRTDTQYF.